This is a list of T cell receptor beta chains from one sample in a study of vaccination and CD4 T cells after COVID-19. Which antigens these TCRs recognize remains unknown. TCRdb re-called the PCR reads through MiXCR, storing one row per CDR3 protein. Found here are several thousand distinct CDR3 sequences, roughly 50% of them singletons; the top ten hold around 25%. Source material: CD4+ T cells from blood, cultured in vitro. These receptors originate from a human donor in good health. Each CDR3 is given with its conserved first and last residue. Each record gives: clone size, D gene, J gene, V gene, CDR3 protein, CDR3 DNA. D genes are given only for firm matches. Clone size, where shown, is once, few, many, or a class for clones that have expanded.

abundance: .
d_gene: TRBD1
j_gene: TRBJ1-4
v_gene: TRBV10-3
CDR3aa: CAISVGQGNEKLFF
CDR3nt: TGTGCGATCAGTGTGGGACAGGGCAATGAAAAACTGTTTTTT

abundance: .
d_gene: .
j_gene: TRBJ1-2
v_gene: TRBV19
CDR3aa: CASSLLGTPYYGYTF
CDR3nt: TGTGCCAGTAGCCTTCTCGGGACACCTTACTATGGCTACACCTTC

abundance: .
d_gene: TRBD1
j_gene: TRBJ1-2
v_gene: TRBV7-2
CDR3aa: CASSLEGQGAVAGYTF
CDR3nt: TGTGCCAGCAGCTTAGAGGGACAGGGGGCTGTTGCTGGCTACACCTTC

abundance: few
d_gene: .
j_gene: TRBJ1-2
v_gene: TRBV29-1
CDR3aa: CSVVQGLYGYTF
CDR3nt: TGCAGCGTTGTGCAGGGGCTCTATGGCTACACCTTC

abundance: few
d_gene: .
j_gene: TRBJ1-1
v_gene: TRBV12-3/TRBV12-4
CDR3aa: CASSLARRAFF
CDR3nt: TGTGCCAGCAGTTTAGCCCGGAGGGCTTTCTTT

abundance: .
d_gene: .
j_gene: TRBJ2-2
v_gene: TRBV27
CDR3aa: CASRLQVLTGELFF
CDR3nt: TGTGCCAGCAGACTACAGGTTCTCACCGGGGAGCTGTTTTTT

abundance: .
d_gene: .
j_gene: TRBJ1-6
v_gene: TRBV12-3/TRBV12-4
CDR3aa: CASSRSGQGDSPLHF
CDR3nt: TGTGCCAGCAGCCGATCCGGGCAGGGAGATTCACCCCTCCACTTT

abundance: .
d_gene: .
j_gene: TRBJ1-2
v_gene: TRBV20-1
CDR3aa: CSAQNQNRDNYGYTF
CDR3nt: TGCAGTGCCCAGAACCAGAATAGAGATAACTATGGCTACACCTTC

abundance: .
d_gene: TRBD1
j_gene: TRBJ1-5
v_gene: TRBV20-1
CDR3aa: CSARSFPQGENQPQHF
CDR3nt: TGCAGTGCTAGATCGTTTCCCCAGGGGGAAAATCAGCCCCAGCATTTT

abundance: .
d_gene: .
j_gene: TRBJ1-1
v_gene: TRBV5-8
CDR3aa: CASSFRGQMGTEAFF
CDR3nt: TGTGCCAGCAGCTTCAGGGGACAAATGGGCACTGAAGCTTTCTTT

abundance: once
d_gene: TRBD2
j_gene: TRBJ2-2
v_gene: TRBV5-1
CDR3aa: CASSPLAGANTGELFF
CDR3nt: TGCGCCAGCAGCCCCTTAGCGGGAGCGAACACCGGGGAGCTGTTTTTT

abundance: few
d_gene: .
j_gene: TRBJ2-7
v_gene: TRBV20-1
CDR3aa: CSASTASGEQYF
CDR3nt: TGCAGTGCTTCAACTGCGTCGGGCGAGCAGTACTTC

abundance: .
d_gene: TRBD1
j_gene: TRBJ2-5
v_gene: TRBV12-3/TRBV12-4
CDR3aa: CASSWRQGQETQYF
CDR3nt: TGTGCCAGCAGTTGGAGACAGGGACAAGAGACCCAGTACTTC

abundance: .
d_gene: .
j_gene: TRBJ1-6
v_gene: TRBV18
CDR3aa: CASSPTPNSPLHF
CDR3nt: TGTGCCAGCTCACCAACCCCCAATTCACCCCTCCACTTT

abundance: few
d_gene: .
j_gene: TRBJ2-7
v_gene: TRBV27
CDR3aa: CASSFIGINEQYF
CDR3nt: TGTGCCAGCAGTTTTATAGGGATCAACGAGCAGTACTTC

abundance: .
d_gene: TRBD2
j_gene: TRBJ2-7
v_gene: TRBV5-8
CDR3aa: CASSPPAGGFLDEQYF
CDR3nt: TGTGCCAGCAGCCCTCCCGCGGGGGGCTTCTTGGACGAGCAGTACTTC

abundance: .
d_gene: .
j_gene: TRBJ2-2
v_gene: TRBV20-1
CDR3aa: CSAGTSGELFF
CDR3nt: TGCAGTGCCGGTACTTCCGGGGAGCTGTTTTTT

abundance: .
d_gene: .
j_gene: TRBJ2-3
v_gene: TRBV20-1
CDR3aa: CSARQTDTQYF
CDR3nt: TGCAGTGCAAGACAAACAGATACGCAGTATTTT

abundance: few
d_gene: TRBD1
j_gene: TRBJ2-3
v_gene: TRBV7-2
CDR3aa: CASSLERQGARDTQYF
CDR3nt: TGTGCCAGCAGCTTAGAGAGACAGGGGGCAAGGGATACGCAGTATTTT

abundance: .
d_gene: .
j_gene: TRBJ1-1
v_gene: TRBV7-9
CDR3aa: CASSLVRGDTEAFF
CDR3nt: TGTGCCAGCAGCTTAGTTAGGGGCGACACTGAAGCTTTCTTT

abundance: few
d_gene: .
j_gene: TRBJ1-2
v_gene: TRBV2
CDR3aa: CASSERQGGGYTF
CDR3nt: TGTGCCAGCAGTGAGCGGCAGGGTGGTGGCTACACCTTC

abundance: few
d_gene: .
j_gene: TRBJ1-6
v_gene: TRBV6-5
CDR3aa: CASSYDNSYNSPLHF
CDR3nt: TGTGCCAGCAGTTACGACAACTCCTATAATTCACCCCTCCACTTT

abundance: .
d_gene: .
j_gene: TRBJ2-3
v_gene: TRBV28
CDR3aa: CASGGLDTQYF
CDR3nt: TGTGCCAGCGGTGGTTTAGATACGCAGTATTTT

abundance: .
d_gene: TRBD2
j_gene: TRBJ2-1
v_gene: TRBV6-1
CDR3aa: CASNPGGSSYNEQFF
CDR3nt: TGTGCCAGCAACCCGGGGGGGAGCTCCTACAATGAGCAGTTCTTC

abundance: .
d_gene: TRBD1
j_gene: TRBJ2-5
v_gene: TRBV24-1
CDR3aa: CATSATGWDSTQETQYF
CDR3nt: TGTGCCACCAGTGCCACGGGCTGGGACAGCACCCAAGAGACCCAGTACTTC

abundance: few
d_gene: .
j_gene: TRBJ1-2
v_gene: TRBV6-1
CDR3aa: CASRAGAGINYGYTF
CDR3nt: TGTGCCAGCAGGGCAGGGGCCGGTATTAACTATGGCTACACCTTC

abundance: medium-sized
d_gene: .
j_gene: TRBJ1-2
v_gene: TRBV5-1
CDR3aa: CASSLGVRAGGYTF
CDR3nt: TGCGCCAGCAGCTTGGGGGTCCGGGCCGGCGGCTACACCTTC

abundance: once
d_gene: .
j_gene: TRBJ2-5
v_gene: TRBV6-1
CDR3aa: CASREGTERETQYF
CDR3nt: TGTGCCAGCAGAGAGGGGACGGAACGGGAGACCCAGTACTTC

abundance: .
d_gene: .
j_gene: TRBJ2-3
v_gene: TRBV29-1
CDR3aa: CSFDVTDTQYF
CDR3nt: TGCAGCTTCGACGTCACAGATACGCAGTATTTT

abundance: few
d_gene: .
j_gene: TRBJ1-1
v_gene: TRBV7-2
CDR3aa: CASSTRTGTTFF
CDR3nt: TGTGCCAGCAGTACACGTACCGGGACAACTTTCTTT

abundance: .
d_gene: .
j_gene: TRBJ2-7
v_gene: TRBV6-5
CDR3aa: CASSSGPYEQYF
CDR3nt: TGTGCCAGCAGTTCGGGACCCTACGAGCAGTACTTC

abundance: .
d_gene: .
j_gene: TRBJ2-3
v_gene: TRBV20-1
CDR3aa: CSAGRDNTDTQYF
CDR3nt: TGCAGTGCTGGTCGGGACAACACAGATACGCAGTATTTT

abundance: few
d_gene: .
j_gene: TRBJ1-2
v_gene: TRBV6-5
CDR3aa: CASSYSRAPNYGYTF
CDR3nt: TGTGCCAGCAGTTACAGCAGGGCCCCTAACTATGGCTACACCTTC

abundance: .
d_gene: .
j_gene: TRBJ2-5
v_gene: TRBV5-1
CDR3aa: CASSFIPDSQKETQYF
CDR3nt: TGCGCCAGCAGCTTCATTCCGGACAGCCAAAAAGAGACCCAGTACTTC

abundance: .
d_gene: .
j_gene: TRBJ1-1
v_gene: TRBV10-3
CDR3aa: CAISGFGTGNTEAFF
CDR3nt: TGTGCCATCAGTGGGTTCGGGACGGGGAACACTGAAGCTTTCTTT

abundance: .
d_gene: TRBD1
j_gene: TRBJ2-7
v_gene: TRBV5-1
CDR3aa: CASSFQGAYEQYF
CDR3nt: TGCGCCAGCAGCTTCCAGGGGGCCTACGAGCAGTACTTC

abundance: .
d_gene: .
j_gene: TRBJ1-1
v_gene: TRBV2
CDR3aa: CASSVMGITEAFF
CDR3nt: TGTGCCAGCAGTGTTATGGGGATCACTGAAGCTTTCTTT

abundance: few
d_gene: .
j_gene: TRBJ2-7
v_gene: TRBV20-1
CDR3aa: CSARGGYEQYF
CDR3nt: TGCAGTGCTAGGGGGGGCTACGAGCAGTACTTC

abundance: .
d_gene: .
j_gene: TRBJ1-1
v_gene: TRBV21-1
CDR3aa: CASSTRRGMNTEAFF
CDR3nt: TGTGCCAGCAGCACCCGACGGGGGATGAACACTGAAGCTTTCTTT

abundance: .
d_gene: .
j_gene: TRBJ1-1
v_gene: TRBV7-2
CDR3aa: CASRSEGRGAFF
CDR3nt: TGTGCCAGCAGGTCCGAAGGCCGGGGAGCTTTCTTT

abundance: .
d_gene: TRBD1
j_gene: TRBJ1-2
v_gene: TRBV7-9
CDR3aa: CASSGQGPNYGYTF
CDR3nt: TGTGCCAGCAGCGGACAGGGGCCTAACTATGGCTACACCTTC

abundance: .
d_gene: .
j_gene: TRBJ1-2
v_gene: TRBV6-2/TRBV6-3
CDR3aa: CASSQEQNYGYTF
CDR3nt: TGTGCCAGCAGCCAAGAACAGAACTATGGCTACACCTTC

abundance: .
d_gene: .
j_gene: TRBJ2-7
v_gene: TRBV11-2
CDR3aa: CASSLGGSTSEQYF
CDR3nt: TGTGCCAGCAGCTTAGGGGGGTCGACGTCCGAGCAGTACTTC

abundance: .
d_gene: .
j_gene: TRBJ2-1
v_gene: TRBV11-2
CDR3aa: CASSLDVGVRDEQFF
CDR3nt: TGTGCCAGCAGCTTAGATGTGGGAGTACGGGATGAGCAGTTCTTC

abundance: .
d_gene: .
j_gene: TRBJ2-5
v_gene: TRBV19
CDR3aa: CASSSRVRGYQETQYF
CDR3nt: TGTGCCAGTAGTAGCCGCGTCAGGGGTTATCAAGAGACCCAGTACTTC

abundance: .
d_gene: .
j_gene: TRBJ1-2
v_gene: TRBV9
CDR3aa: CASSVDPTANYGYTF
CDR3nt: TGTGCCAGCAGCGTAGACCCCACCGCTAACTATGGCTACACCTTC